These 23 T cell receptor beta chains were all obtained from the same sample, sequenced in a study of blood T cells in healthy people across ages. Primed by a sample-barcoded 5' primer and a J-beta primer mix, a second PCR proceeded for 7 to 11 cycles. TCRdb re-derived calls from the 5' RACE reads in MiXCR, one entry per CDR3 protein. The sample lists nearly 1 million distinct CDR3 sequences, around 54% occurring once. Material for sequencing was blood. The receptors were gathered from a woman aged 60 to 75 in good health.

This sequence joins TRBV11-2 and TRBJ2-7; 8 bases agree with TRBD2. Germline assignment: CDR1 SGHAT and CDR2 FQNNGV. V trimming: 1 base; J trimming: 2 bases; junction bases outside the gene matches: 4. The CDR3 extends over 15 amino acids. The CDR3 loop reads CASSLGRGGPYEQYF. In nucleotides, the CDR3 is TGTGCCAGCAGCTTAGGTCGGGGGGGGCCCTACGAGCAGTACTTC.

This rearrangement joins TRBV27 to TRBJ2-3; D not resolved. CDR3 size: 15 residues. The germline gives CDR1 MNHEY, CDR2 SMNVEV (reference sequence). Between the trimmed V and J ends, which lost 2 bases and 2 bases, there was a span of 11 bases. CDR3 loop: CASSLAPSATDTQYF. CDR3 bases: TGTGCCAGCAGTTTAGCCCCCTCCGCCACAGATACGCAGTATTTT.

The V and J genes are TRBV11-2 and TRBJ2-2; possible D gene TRBD2, 6 bases. The germline V and J ends were trimmed by 4 bases and 4 bases, with 16 bases remaining between them. Per the germline V gene, CDR1 is SGHAT and CDR2 is FQNNGV. CDR3 size: 16 residues. The CDR3 region is CASSSRGTSFTGELFF. For the CDR3, the DNA is TGTGCCAGCAGCTCTCGCGGGACCTCTTTCACCGGGGAGCTGTTTTTT.

The chain joins TRBV7-2 to TRBJ2-3, with 9 bases aligning to TRBD2. The CDR3 totals 16 residues. Germline CDR1 and CDR2: SGHTA and FQGNSA. V was clipped by 2 bases and J by 10 bases; unmatched bases: 13. The CDR3 nucleotides read TGTGCCAGCAGCTTAATCAGCGGGGGGTCTTTTGAGGCGCAGTATTTT. Its protein product is CASSLISGGSFEAQYF.

This clonotype was observed a few times. J is TRBJ2-1 and V is TRBV25-1, with D hard to call. Per the germline V gene, CDR1 is MGHDK and CDR2 is SYGVNS. There are 13 residues in the CDR3. V was clipped by 0 bases and J by 3 bases, with 3 bases between them. CDR3 protein: CASSEYGYNEQFF. The CDR3 DNA reads TGTGCCAGCAGTGAATACGGCTACAATGAGCAGTTCTTC.

The rearrangement uses TRBV5-1 and TRBJ2-7, with 15 bases that match TRBD2. Germline V gene sequence: CDR1 SGHRS, CDR2 YFSETQ. With 1 base clipped from V and 3 bases from J, the junction kept 5 bases outside the gene matches. The CDR3 contains 17 residues. This CDR3 reads CASSLIAGLAGGYEQYF. CDR3 bases: TGCGCCAGCAGCTTGATAGCGGGACTAGCGGGAGGCTACGAGCAGTACTTC.

V and J are TRBV20-1 and TRBJ2-5; no clear D gene. V shed 1 base and J shed 4 bases, with 16 bases lying between them. Germline assignment: CDR1 DFQATT and CDR2 SNEGSKA (reference sequence). The CDR3 extends over 15 amino acids. DNA for the CDR3: TGCAGTGCTAGAGGTCCGAATAGGAAGGCAGAGACCCAGTACTTC. Translating gives CSARGPNRKAETQYF.

This clonotype has a handful of counts. The chain has TRBV29-1 and TRBJ2-7, with D possibly being TRBD1 (5 bases). Judging by the DNA end, TRBJ2-5 fits better; the J call may be wrong. Germline V lookup: CDR1 SQVTM, CDR2 ANQGSEA. The CDR3 extends over 13 amino acids. The CDR3, as DNA: TGCAGCGTTGAAATCCCCCCAGGGGAGACCCAGTACTTC. This translates into CSVEIPPGETQYF.

To note about this clonotype: The junction and the germline gene differ at one end; a read error may be behind it. The chain links TRBV27 to TRBJ2-3, with 12 bases matching TRBD1. The CDR3 sequence is 18 residues long. Germline V gene sequence: CDR1 MNHEY, CDR2 SMNVEV (reference sequence). CDR3 DNA: TGTGCCAGCAATTTATTGGGACAGGGGGCTTCTTCCACAGATACGCAGTATTTT. This codes for CASNLLGQGASSTDTQYF.

This clonotype turned up a few times. The rearrangement links TRBV12-3 or TRBV12-4 to TRBJ1-1, with no clear D. The CDR3 runs to 15 residues. Trimming shortened V by 4 bases and J by 2 bases, and 14 bases separated the two germline ends. The CDR3 bases are TGTGCCAGCAGTTGGTCCGCGGGATCCAACACTGAAGCTTTCTTT. Translation gives CASSWSAGSNTEAFF.

Concerning this clonotype: Sequence at one end of the junction differs from germline and may be a read error. The chain links TRBV6-1 to TRBJ2-7; D is unresolved. The CDR3 length is 14 residues. Per the germline V gene, CDR1 is MNHNS and CDR2 is SASEGT. The DNA for the CDR3 is TGTGCCAGCAGCGAAGACTGGATTTCCTACGAGCAGTACTTC. Translated, it gives CASSEDWISYEQYF.

The chain recombines TRBV18 with TRBJ2-3, with 11 bases aligning to TRBD2. The CDR3 extends over 16 amino acids. Unmatched junction bases numbered 4, after V lost 3 bases and J lost 2 bases. The germline V gene has CDR1 KGHSH and CDR2 LQKENI. DNA for the CDR3: TGTGCCAGCTCACCCCTAGCGGGAGGACACACAGATACGCAGTATTTT. This encodes CASSPLAGGHTDTQYF.

The J gene is TRBJ1-2, the V gene TRBV7-2; no clear D. The CDR3 totals 18 residues. Germline assignment: CDR1 SGHTA and CDR2 FQGNSA. V dropped 1 base and J dropped 5 bases, with 23 bases sitting between them. The CDR3 bases are TGTGCCAGCAGCTTAGTGGTGCGGGTTTCGGAATCGGGGTATGGCTACACCTTC. Translated, it gives CASSLVVRVSESGYGYTF.

The gene calls are TRBV24-1 and TRBJ1-1; D is unclear. Trimming stripped 6 bases from V and 7 bases from J, with 8 bases between. The CDR3 extends over 11 amino acids. Germline CDR1 KGHDR, CDR2 SFDVKD. CDR3 amino acids: CATSNYGEAFF. In DNA form, the CDR3 reads TGTGCCACCAGTAATTATGGTGAAGCTTTCTTT.

CDR3: CASTPAPTEAFF. The CDR3 DNA sequence: TGTGCCAGCACCCCGGCCCCCACTGAAGCTTTCTTT. The genes are TRBV7-2 and TRBJ1-1; D is uncertain. The CDR3 loop spans 12 amino acids. Trimming pared 7 bases from V and 4 bases from J, leaving 10 bases between. CDR1 is SGHTA, CDR2 FQGNSA, per germline.

The chain is built from TRBV6-4 and TRBJ2-3; 13 nucleotides align to TRBD2. V lost 2 bases and J lost 6; bases outside the gene matches: 17. CDR1 and CDR2 from the germline V gene are MRHNA and SNTAGT. The CDR3 consists of 20 residues. CDR3 region: CASSDDQVLAGGPMTDTQYF. The CDR3 DNA reads TGTGCCAGCAGTGACGACCAGGTACTAGCGGGAGGGCCTATGACGGATACGCAGTATTTT.

The chain employs TRBV5-6 and TRBJ2-5; D possibly uses TRBD1 or TRBD2 (5 bases each). The end of the DNA aligns better with TRBJ2-7, so the J call may be wrong. The CDR3 extends over 11 amino acids. The germline V gene encodes CDR1 SGHDT and CDR2 YYEEEE. CDR3 coding DNA: TGTGCCAGCAGCGAGGGGTCCGAGCAGTACTTC. This codes for CASSEGSEQYF.

The chain joins TRBV28 to TRBJ2-4; D gene ambiguous. The tail of the sequence fits TRBJ2-7 better, so the J call may be wrong. The CDR3 has 15 residues. Germline V gives CDR1 MDHEN, CDR2 SYDVKM. The CDR3 nucleotides are TGTGCCAGCAGTTCTCGTACAGCCGCTTCCTACGAGCAGTACTTC. Its protein is CASSSRTAASYEQYF.

The chain joins TRBV20-1 to TRBJ2-3, with a weak D call TRBD2 (6 bases). Trimming took off 6 bases at V and 2 bases at J, with 12 bases between the two ends. The CDR3 runs 13 residues. Germline assignment: CDR1 DFQATT and CDR2 SNEGSKA (reference sequence). The CDR3 protein is CSADSGFTDTQYF. DNA of the CDR3: TGCAGTGCGGATAGCGGCTTCACAGATACGCAGTATTTT.

In this sample, this clonotype turned up a few times. J is TRBJ1-6 and V is TRBV12-3 or TRBV12-4; 8 bases are a match to TRBD1. The CDR3 has 15 residues. V shed 7 bases and J 6 bases; nucleotides not matched to a gene: 8. The CDR3 sequence is CASILQGATNSPLHF. The CDR3 DNA reads TGTGCCAGCATATTGCAGGGGGCTACTAATTCACCCCTCCACTTT.

The chain uses TRBV18 and TRBJ2-3; no definite D call. CDR3 length: 13 residues. Germline assignment: CDR1 KGHSH and CDR2 LQKENI. V dropped 2 bases and J dropped 2 bases, with 5 bases sitting between them. CDR3 amino acids: CASSPDLTDTQYF. In DNA form, the CDR3 reads TGTGCCAGCTCACCAGATCTCACAGATACGCAGTATTTT.

The genes are TRBV5-1 and TRBJ2-3; D is possibly TRBD1 or TRBD2 (5 bases each). The CDR3 totals 16 residues. Germline CDR1 and CDR2: SGHRS and YFSETQ. V was cut by 4 bases and J by 1 base, with 16 bases left in between. In DNA form, the CDR3 reads TGCGCCAGCAGCCCCAGACTATTGGGGGGCACAGATACGCAGTATTTT. Protein: CASSPRLLGGTDTQYF.

The CDR3 DNA follows: TGTGCCAGCAGTTGGGGAACCTCGGGTGAAGCTTTCTTT. This gives the protein CASSWGTSGEAFF. This chain uses TRBV12-3 or TRBV12-4 with TRBJ1-1; no clear D gene. The length of the CDR3 is 13 residues. The V end was cut by 4 bases, the J end by 7 bases, with 13 bases between.